The 20 T cell receptor beta chains below were found in one sample sequenced in a study of cytomegalovirus exposure and HLA in healthy donors listed by TCRdb under 2017. The library was prepared using the immunoSEQ multiplex PCR assay. For the multiplex PCR, a mixture combining 60 forward primers for TCR Vbeta segments and 13 reverse primers for TCR Jbeta segments was used. This is the immuneACCESS table as TCRdb keeps it, with only in-frame sequences that have V and J called. A part of the clones is gone; compared with another copy, unresolved V genes explain less than half, and the rest is unexplained. This sample is represented by some 200,000 clones; about 78% of them were singletons. The leading ten clones occupy less than 3.5% of the sample. The sample was PBMCs. The source of these receptors is a woman aged 25 to 39 in good health and CMV-seronegative.

The V gene is TRBV18, the J gene TRBJ2-7; 9 bases are shared with TRBD1. Germline CDR1 is KGHSH and CDR2 is LQKENI. The trim removed 6 bases at V and 3 bases at J, leaving 12 bases unmatched. This CDR3 spans 16 amino acids. The CDR3 loop reads CASSRIGQGLVYEQYF. For the CDR3, the DNA is TGTGCCAGCTCCCGGATTGGACAGGGGCTCGTCTACGAGCAGTACTTC.

There are a few counts of this clone. The chain combines TRBV30 with TRBJ1-3; TRBD1 matches 9 bases. Trimming cost V 5 bases and J 3 bases; bases outside gene matches: 5. Germline lookup yields CDR1 GTSNPN and CDR2 SVGIG (reference sequence). There are 14 residues in the CDR3. The CDR3 region is CAWDRGENGNTIYF. CDR3 nucleotide sequence: TGTGCCTGGGACAGGGGGGAAAATGGAAACACCATATATTTT.

This sequence joins TRBV27 and TRBJ2-1; TRBD1 aligns across 7 bases. The CDR3 is 15 amino acids. The V segment lost 6 bases and the J segment 4 bases; nucleotides outside the gene matches: 9. Germline V CDR1 and CDR2: MNHEY, SMNVEV (reference sequence). The CDR3 reads CASRSSGTDYNEQFF. The CDR3 nucleotides read TGTGCCAGCAGATCCTCCGGGACAGATTACAATGAGCAGTTCTTC.

The chain is built from TRBV28 and TRBJ1-1; 7 bases are a match to TRBD1. Losses at the gene ends were 4 bases for V and 3 bases for J; bases not matched to a gene: 11. In germline, CDR1 is MDHEN, CDR2 SYDVKM. The CDR3 runs 16 residues. CDR3 loop: CASSYTQGSFDTEAFF. The CDR3 region has the DNA TGTGCCAGCAGTTATACACAGGGGTCTTTTGACACTGAAGCTTTCTTT.

This chain links TRBV4-1 with TRBJ2-2, with TRBD1 as a possible D gene (6 bases). The CDR3 is made up of 14 amino acids. CDR1 and CDR2 from the germline V gene are MGHRA and YSYEKL. Trimming took 1 base from V and 4 from J, leaving 7 bases between them. The CDR3 is CASSQVGGTGELFF. CDR3 DNA sequence: TGCGCCAGCAGCCAAGTAGGGGGCACCGGGGAGCTGTTTTTT.

In its sample, this clone was seen once. The J gene is TRBJ1-1, the V gene TRBV13, with D unresolved. The CDR3 runs to 13 residues. Germline V gene lookup returns CDR1 PRHDT and CDR2 FYEKMQ (reference sequence). Trimming stripped 3 bases from V and 8 bases from J, with 13 bases between. The CDR3, as DNA: TGTGCCAGCAGCTTTCAAAAAATGACAGAAGCTTTCTTT. This sequence encodes CASSFQKMTEAFF.

The V call is TRBV6-5, the J call TRBJ2-1; 7 nucleotides agree with TRBD2. Looked up from germline, CDR1 is MNHEY and CDR2 is SVGAGI. The CDR3 covers 13 residues. V lost 8 bases to trimming and J lost 4 bases; unmatched junction nucleotides: 5. The chain's CDR3 is CASGVAGYNEQFF. The DNA for the CDR3 is TGTGCCAGCGGTGTAGCGGGTTACAATGAGCAGTTCTTC.

J is TRBJ2-1 and V is TRBV27; 8 bases match TRBD2. The CDR3 contains 15 residues. J was trimmed by 5 bases and V by 7 bases; bases with no gene match: 10. Germline V gene lookup returns CDR1 MNHEY and CDR2 SMNVEV (reference sequence). The CDR3 spells CASNWQRETNNEQFF. The CDR3, as DNA: TGTGCCAGCAACTGGCAGCGGGAGACAAACAATGAGCAGTTCTTC.

V usage is TRBV5-1 and J usage is TRBJ1-2; 7 nucleotides line up with TRBD1. V gave up 3 bases and J gave up 5 bases; unmatched junction bases: 7. The CDR3 covers 14 residues. Per the germline V gene, CDR1 is SGHRS and CDR2 is YFSETQ. The CDR3 reads CASSSIGTAYGYTF. CDR3 sequence (DNA): TGCGCCAGCAGCTCTATCGGGACAGCTTATGGCTACACCTTC.

CDR3 nucleotide sequence: TGCGCCAGCAGCATTAGCGGGGGGCAAGATACGCAGTATTTT. Translation: CASSISGGQDTQYF. The J gene is TRBJ2-3, the V gene TRBV5-1, with 10 nucleotides matching TRBD2. The junction had 4 bases not matched to a gene; V was cut back by 4 bases and J by 5 bases. The CDR3 has 14 amino acids. In germline, CDR1 is SGHRS, CDR2 YFSETQ.

The chain is built from TRBV2 and TRBJ2-2, with D perhaps TRBD1 (5 bases). Germline lookup yields CDR1 SNHLY and CDR2 FYNNEI. There are 14 residues in the CDR3. With 5 bases removed from V and 6 bases from J, the gap between germline ends came to 13 bases. The CDR3 spells CASSFSQVPGELFF. DNA for the CDR3: TGTGCCAGCAGTTTCTCACAGGTACCCGGGGAGCTGTTTTTT. The whole variable domain, remainder taken from reference TRBV2 and TRBJ2-2, is EPEVTQTPSHQVTQMGQEVILRCVPISNHLYFYWYRQILGQKVEFLVSFYNNEISEKSEIFDDQFSVERPDGSNFTLKIRSTKLEDSAMYFCASSFSQVPGELFFGEGSRLTVL.

This clone was counted between two and nine times. The chain joins TRBV6-1 to TRBJ1-2, with a tentative D call TRBD1 (6 bases). CDR3 size: 13 residues. Trimming shortened V by 4 bases and J by 4 bases, and 10 bases separated the two germline ends. Germline V CDR1 and CDR2: MNHNS, SASEGT. The CDR3 DNA sequence: TGTGCCAGCAGTGTCCCAGGGGCCTATGGCTACACCTTC. Its translation is CASSVPGAYGYTF.

The chain joins TRBV7-6 to TRBJ2-7; TRBD2 might be the D (6 bases). The CDR3 loop spans 14 amino acids. Germline CDR1 is SGHVS and CDR2 is FNYEAQ. Trimming shortened V by 5 bases and J by 3 bases, and 14 bases separated the two germline ends. CDR3 bases: TGTGCCAGCAGCCAGACGGTCGGGGGCTACGAGCAGTACTTC. Protein product: CASSQTVGGYEQYF. Full variable domain (missing parts from reference TRBV7-6 and TRBJ2-7): GAGVSQSPRYKVTKRGQDVALRCDPISGHVSLYWYRQALGQGPEFLTYFNYEAQQDKSGLPNDRFSAERPEGSISTLTIQRTEQRDSAMYRCASSQTVGGYEQYFGPGTRLTVT.

The chain carries TRBV7-6 and TRBJ2-1; 8 bases align to TRBD2. The CDR3 sequence is 17 residues long. The ends lost 3 bases at V and 1 base at J; junction bases unmatched: 8. From germline, CDR1 is SGHVS and CDR2 FNYEAQ. CDR3 DNA: TGTGCCAGCAGCTTTCTACTAGCGGACCCATCCTACAATGAGCAGTTCTTC. The encoded protein is CASSFLLADPSYNEQFF.

This chain joins TRBV11-2 and TRBJ2-1, with 12 nucleotides matching TRBD2. Germline V gene lookup returns CDR1 SGHAT and CDR2 FQNNGV. Unmatched junction bases numbered 8, after V lost 5 bases and J lost 0 bases. The CDR3 has 18 amino acids. This CDR3 is CASSQTSGGPSSYNEQFF. DNA for the CDR3: TGTGCCAGCAGCCAGACTAGCGGGGGCCCTAGCTCCTACAATGAGCAGTTCTTC.

This clone was seen more than once but under ten times. The CDR3 coding sequence is TGTGCCAGTAGTGTTCGGGTACCCTACAATGAGCAGTTCTTC. It yields the protein CASSVRVPYNEQFF. The rearrangement joins TRBV19 to TRBJ2-1, with D uncertain. V lost 5 bases, J lost 2 bases, and 10 bases lay in between. CDR1 is LNHDA, CDR2 SQIVND, per germline (reference sequence). There are 14 residues in the CDR3.

V and J are TRBV6-6 and TRBJ1-2; D remains unclear. The germline V and J ends were trimmed by 6 bases and 4 bases, with 18 bases remaining between them. The germline V gene has CDR1 MNHNY and CDR2 SVGAGI (reference sequence). The CDR3 consists of 15 residues. CDR3 DNA: TGTGCCAGCAGCATTCCTTTGGAGTTATTCTATGGCTACACCTTC. Translation: CASSIPLELFYGYTF.

V is TRBV7-8 and J is TRBJ1-5, with TRBD1 as a possible D gene (5 bases). The CDR3 spans 14 residues. Germline CDR1 and CDR2: SGHVS and FQNEAQ. Trimming removed 1 base from V and 5 bases from J, with 9 bases in between. This CDR3 is CASSLVRGDQPQHF. CDR3 DNA: TGTGCCAGCAGCTTAGTTCGGGGGGATCAGCCCCAGCATTTT.

A single count supports this clone. CDR3 sequence reads: CASGYAQNTEAFF. As DNA, the CDR3 is TGTGCTAGTGGCTACGCGCAGAACACTGAAGCTTTCTTT. The V call is TRBV12-5, the J call TRBJ1-1; no clear D. Trimming removed 6 bases from V and 1 base from J, with 9 bases in between. Germline V gene data show CDR1 as LGHNT and CDR2 as FRNRAP. This CDR3 has 13 residues. The whole variable domain, remainder taken from reference TRBV12-5 and TRBJ1-1, is DARVTQTPRHKVTEMGQEVTMRCQPILGHNTVFWYRQTMMQGLELLAYFRNRAPLDDSGMPKDRFSAEMPDATLATLKIQPSEPRDSAVYFCASGYAQNTEAFFGQGTRLTVV.

The chain combines TRBV5-6 with TRBJ2-3; D unresolved. In germline, CDR1 is SGHDT, CDR2 YYEEEE. The CDR3 consists of 13 residues. The V end was cut by 2 bases, the J end by 5 bases, with 9 bases between. Written as DNA, the CDR3 is TGTGCCAGCAGCTTCGACAACCGAGATACGCAGTATTTT. It encodes CASSFDNRDTQYF.